A single sample is the source of the 27 T cell receptor beta chains below, sequenced in a study of blood T cell repertoires in COVID-19. Measured with immunoSEQ multiplex PCR; TCRdb has only the in-frame clones, and not every one. Counted here are fewer than 150,000 clones, about 82% occurring once; the ten biggest clones make up about 3.2%. Specimen: peripheral blood. The receptor source for this set is a man aged 50 or older with acute or convalescent COVID-19.

The J gene is TRBJ2-5, the V gene TRBV18; possibly TRBD1 for D (6 bases). The germline gives CDR1 KGHSH, CDR2 LQKENI. Trimming took 2 bases from V and 5 from J, leaving 15 bases between them. This CDR3 comprises 15 residues. CDR3: CASSPSQGNGETQYF. CDR3 sequence (DNA): TGTGCCAGCTCACCATCACAGGGAAACGGGGAGACCCAGTACTTC.

The J gene is TRBJ1-4, the V gene TRBV18, with TRBD1 matching over 7 bases. The CDR3 runs to 14 residues. Losses at the gene ends were 1 base for V and 7 bases for J; bases not matched to a gene: 3. CDR1 and CDR2 from the germline V gene are KGHSH and LQKENI. The CDR3 region is CASSPRDRSEKLFF. DNA for the CDR3: TGTGCCAGCTCACCACGGGACAGATCTGAAAAACTGTTTTTT.

The J gene is TRBJ2-5, the V gene TRBV14; weak D call: TRBD2 (5 bases). Deletions cut 1 base from V and 5 bases from J, with 11 bases between. CDR1 is SGHDN, CDR2 FVKESK, per germline. CDR3 length equals 14 residues. The chain's CDR3 is CASSQVSGPETQYF. The CDR3 DNA follows: TGTGCCAGCAGCCAAGTAAGCGGCCCTGAGACCCAGTACTTC.

J is TRBJ1-5 and V is TRBV19, with D tentatively TRBD1 (5 bases). Trimming shortened V by 0 bases and J by 6 bases, and 9 bases separated the two germline ends. There are 14 residues in the CDR3. CDR1 and CDR2 (germline): LNHDA, SQIVND (reference sequence). CDR3 sequence (DNA): TGTGCCAGTAGTATAGAGGGAAGGGGTCAGCCCCAGCATTTT. It translates to CASSIEGRGQPQHF.

This sequence joins TRBV6-5 and TRBJ1-5, with D hard to call. V dropped 5 bases and J dropped 7 bases, with 12 bases sitting between them. In germline, CDR1 is MNHEY, CDR2 SVGAGI. This CDR3 has 13 amino acids. The CDR3 coding sequence is TGTGCCAGCAGTACTAGGCGGGAACAGCCCCAGCATTTT. Its protein product is CASSTRREQPQHF.

The J gene is TRBJ2-1, the V gene TRBV6-1; 15 nucleotides line up with TRBD2. The CDR3 runs 20 residues. V shed 4 bases, J shed 5 bases, and the junction held 15 bases outside the gene matches. Germline V lookup: CDR1 MNHNS, CDR2 SASEGT. CDR3 bases: TGTGCCAGCAGTGTGTACCGACCGGGACTAGCGGGAGGCCTACACAATGAGCAGTTCTTC. Its translation: CASSVYRPGLAGGLHNEQFF.

The chain has TRBV5-5 and TRBJ2-7; possible D gene TRBD2, 6 bases. Looked up from germline, CDR1 is SGHKS and CDR2 is YYEKEE (reference sequence). With 1 base removed from V and 0 bases from J, the gap between germline ends came to 11 bases. CDR3 length: 15 amino acids. The CDR3: CASSLPRDSSYEQYF. In DNA, the CDR3 is TGTGCCAGCAGCTTGCCGCGGGACTCCTCCTACGAGCAGTACTTC. Looking up the rest from reference TRBV5-5 and TRBJ2-7 gives the full variable domain: DAGVTQSPTHLIKTRGQQVTLRCSPISGHKSVSWYQQVLGQGPQFIFQYYEKEERGRGNFPDRFSARQFPNYSSELNVNALLLGDSALYLCASSLPRDSSYEQYFGPGTRLTVT.

This chain links TRBV18 with TRBJ1-2, with a weak D call TRBD1 (5 bases). The germline CDR1 and CDR2 sequences are KGHSH and LQKENI. The CDR3 length is 13 residues. Trimming pared 3 bases from V and 7 bases from J, leaving 12 bases between. CDR3 nucleotides: TGTGCCAGCTCACCCGGGGGAGACAGTGGCTACACCTTC. This gives the protein CASSPGGDSGYTF.

This clone has a handful of counts. The V gene is TRBV19, the J gene TRBJ2-7; D possibly corresponds to TRBD1 (6 bases). Germline V gene data show CDR1 as LNHDA and CDR2 as SQIVND (reference sequence). Deletions cut 5 bases from V and 3 bases from J, with 11 bases between. The CDR3 covers 13 residues. CDR3 sequence (DNA): TGTGCCAGTAGTCCCGACAGGATCTACGAGCAGTACTTC. Amino acids: CASSPDRIYEQYF.

The rearrangement joins TRBV5-4 to TRBJ1-2, with D possibly being TRBD1 (6 bases). The CDR3 has 12 amino acids. V was cut by 5 bases and J by 8 bases, with 13 bases left in between. Germline CDR1 reads SGHNT; CDR2 reads YYREEE (reference sequence). CDR3 nucleotides: TGTGCCAGCAGTTGGGAGGGGGGGGGCTACACCTTC. Protein: CASSWEGGGYTF.

The rearrangement links TRBV11-2 to TRBJ2-7, with 8 bases that match TRBD1. Germline V lookup: CDR1 SGHAT, CDR2 FQNNGV. CDR3 length: 16 amino acids. V lost 3 bases to trimming and J lost 3 bases; unmatched junction nucleotides: 10. In nucleotides, the CDR3 is TGTGCCAGCAGCTTCACTTGGGCAGGGGGCGTCTACGAGCAGTACTTC. It is translated as CASSFTWAGGVYEQYF.

V gene TRBV5-1 combines with J gene TRBJ2-1; 11 bases are a match to TRBD2. Trimming removed 3 bases from V and 9 bases from J; junction bases left unmatched: 11. The germline CDR1 and CDR2 sequences are SGHRS and YFSETQ. The CDR3 totals 16 residues. In nucleotides, the CDR3 is TGCGCCAGCAGCTCCGATGTAGCGGGAGGGCAGAGTGAGCAGTTCTTC. Protein: CASSSDVAGGQSEQFF.

The chain is built from TRBV5-8 and TRBJ2-7, with a weak D call TRBD1 (5 bases). The CDR3 loop spans 14 amino acids. Germline CDR1 and CDR2: SGHTS and YDEGEE. V lost 0 bases and J lost 3, with 10 bases in between. The CDR3 coding sequence is TGTGCCAGCAGCTTGGAAGGGGTCGGCTACGAGCAGTACTTC. It codes for CASSLEGVGYEQYF.

The chain joins TRBV28 to TRBJ1-5; tentative D call: TRBD1 (5 bases). Trimming removed 7 bases from V and 5 bases from J, with 15 bases in between. The CDR3 sequence is 14 residues long. CDR1 and CDR2 (germline): MDHEN, SYDVKM. CDR3 sequence reads: CASTAGQADQPQHF. The DNA for the CDR3 is TGTGCCAGCACGGCAGGGCAGGCCGATCAGCCCCAGCATTTT.

This clone was seen more than once but under ten times. The V and J genes are TRBV12-5 and TRBJ1-5; possible D gene TRBD1, 5 bases. Germline V CDR1 and CDR2: LGHNT, FRNRAP. The CDR3 contains 15 residues. V lost 5 bases to trimming and J lost 9 bases, with 20 bases between them. For the CDR3, the DNA is TGTGCTAGTGGTCCTGACTCCTGGACATTTGTGCCCCAGCATTTT. This encodes CASGPDSWTFVPQHF.

The J gene is TRBJ1-2, the V gene TRBV11-3; D unresolved. The CDR3 runs to 13 residues. V dropped 4 bases and J dropped 0 bases, with 6 bases sitting between them. Germline loops: CDR1 SGHNT, CDR2 YENEEA. For the CDR3, the DNA is TGTGCCAGCAGCTCCGGGGCTAACTATGGCTACACCTTC. It translates to CASSSGANYGYTF. Filled out from reference TRBV11-3 and TRBJ1-2, the complete variable domain reads EAGVVQSPRYKIIEKKQPVAFWCNPISGHNTLYWYLQNLGQGPELLIRYENEEAVDDSQLPKDRFSAERLKGVDSTLKIQPAELGDSAVYLCASSSGANYGYTFGSGTRLTVV.

The chain links TRBV30 to TRBJ2-1; D possibly corresponds to TRBD2 (6 bases). V lost 2 bases and J lost 15, with 17 bases in between. This CDR3 spans 12 amino acids. CDR1 is GTSNPN, CDR2 SVGIG, per germline (reference sequence). The DNA for the CDR3 is TGTGCCTGGAGTACTACTAGCCCACGTCGGTTCTTC. Translated: CAWSTTSPRRFF.

This clone was counted between two and nine times. V gene TRBV19 combines with J gene TRBJ1-1; D is unresolved. Per the germline V gene, CDR1 is LNHDA and CDR2 is SQIVND (reference sequence). The CDR3 is made up of 15 amino acids. Trimming cost V 2 bases and J 1 base, with 11 bases left between them. As DNA, the CDR3 is TGTGCCAGTAGTATAAGGGCGGAGGGGAACACTGAAGCTTTCTTT. It encodes CASSIRAEGNTEAFF.

The J gene is TRBJ1-2, the V gene TRBV19; 7 bases agree with TRBD1. Germline V gives CDR1 LNHDA, CDR2 SQIVND (reference sequence). This CDR3 has 13 amino acids. V gave up 5 bases and J gave up 6 bases; unmatched junction bases: 6. In DNA form, the CDR3 reads TGTGCCAGTAGTGTAGGACAGGCGGATGGCTACACCTTC. Encoded protein: CASSVGQADGYTF.

The CDR3 reads CASSQGAGGVTDTQYF. In DNA form, the CDR3 reads TGCGCCAGCAGCCAAGGCGCAGGGGGCGTGACAGATACGCAGTATTTT. The chain recombines TRBV4-1 with TRBJ2-3; 8 bases align to TRBD1. This CDR3 has 16 amino acids. Looked up from germline, CDR1 is MGHRA and CDR2 is YSYEKL. Losses at the gene ends were 1 base for V and 3 bases for J; bases not matched to a gene: 6.

This chain links TRBV4-1 with TRBJ1-4; tentatively, D is TRBD1 (6 bases). CDR3 length: 19 amino acids. Germline CDR1 MGHRA, CDR2 YSYEKL. The V gene lost 6 bases and the J gene lost 1 base, with 24 bases spanning the gap. The CDR3 spells CASRHKSTLGAKTNEKLFF. The CDR3 region has the DNA TGCGCCAGCAGACATAAGTCGACTCTGGGGGCTAAAACTAATGAAAAACTGTTTTTT.

V and J are TRBV9 and TRBJ1-2, with 8 positions matching TRBD1. V shed 1 base, J shed 5 bases, and the junction held 7 bases outside the gene matches. Germline lookup yields CDR1 SGDLS and CDR2 YYNGEE. The CDR3 runs to 15 residues. The CDR3 protein is CASSVMSGGGYGYTF. CDR3 DNA: TGTGCCAGCAGCGTAATGTCAGGGGGCGGTTATGGCTACACCTTC.

The chain uses TRBV4-1 and TRBJ2-7; D is possibly TRBD1 (6 bases). V was clipped by 0 bases and J by 6 bases, with 15 bases between them. The germline V gene encodes CDR1 MGHRA and CDR2 YSYEKL. The length of the CDR3 is 15 residues. CDR3 region: CASSQDRGEYLEQYF. The CDR3 DNA follows: TGCGCCAGCAGCCAAGACAGGGGTGAGTACCTCGAGCAGTACTTC.

The chain has TRBV7-9 and TRBJ1-1; D is unresolved. The ends were cut back, 5 bases at V and 1 base at J, with 8 bases in the middle. This CDR3 has 13 amino acids. Germline CDR1 SEHNR, CDR2 FQNEAQ (reference sequence). Here the CDR3 reads CASSPEGNTEAFF. The CDR3 coding sequence is TGTGCCAGCAGCCCGGAGGGGAACACTGAAGCTTTCTTT. Filled out from reference TRBV7-9 and TRBJ1-1, the complete variable domain reads DTGVSQNPRHKITKRGQNVTFRCDPISEHNRLYWYRQTLGQGPEFLTYFQNEAQLEKSRLLSDRFSAERPKGSFSTLEIQRTEQGDSAMYLCASSPEGNTEAFFGQGTRLTVV.

This clone was seen only a few times. The CDR3 DNA is TGTGCCAGCAGCCGACAGGGCCGACAGGGTGAAAAACTGTTTTTT. Protein: CASSRQGRQGEKLFF. The chain uses TRBV7-3 and TRBJ1-4; 7 bases are shared with TRBD1. The trim removed 5 bases at V and 7 bases at J, leaving 10 bases unmatched. The CDR3 is 15 residues long. Germline values: CDR1 SGHTA, CDR2 FQGTGA.

This clone has at least ten counts. The V and J genes are TRBV28 and TRBJ2-7; D is ambiguous. V lost 3 bases and J 5 bases, leaving 5 bases between the germline ends. CDR1 is MDHEN and CDR2 is SYDVKM in the germline V gene. The CDR3 is 11 residues long. CDR3 sequence reads: CASSFQDEQYF. DNA for the CDR3: TGTGCCAGCAGTTTCCAGGACGAGCAGTACTTC.

V usage is TRBV7-9 and J usage is TRBJ1-3; 9 bases line up with TRBD1. The CDR3 runs 18 residues. V dropped 4 bases and J dropped 4; count of bases not matched to a gene: 14. The germline V gene has CDR1 SEHNR and CDR2 FQNEAQ (reference sequence). This chain's CDR3 is CASSWDRDLYSLGNTIYF. The CDR3 bases are TGTGCCAGCAGCTGGGACAGGGATCTTTATAGTCTGGGAAACACCATATATTTT.